One T cell receptor beta chain is described in this entry. The data derive from a study of blood T cells in healthy people across ages. Study overall: There was about one barcoded beta molecule captured by template switching per two T cells.

A second PCR, run for about 6 to 11 cycles, used a sample-barcoded 5' primer plus a J-beta primer mix. TCRdb reprocessed the 5' RACE reads via MiXCR and lists one record per CDR3 protein. This table holds 650,000 to 1,000,000 distinct CDR3 sequences, 36% found once. Germline V gene lookup returns CDR1 MDHEN and CDR2 SYDVKM. CDR3 length equals 14 residues. V was pared by 10 bases and J by 2 bases, with 10 bases of the junction left unmatched. The chain employs TRBV28 and TRBJ2-7, with 8 nucleotides matching TRBD1. The sequencing sample was made of blood. This TCR came from a man younger than 35 in good health. The CDR3 loop reads CATTSRDRTYEQYF. The CDR3 region has the DNA TGTGCCACCACCTCCCGGGACAGGACCTACGAGCAGTACTTC.